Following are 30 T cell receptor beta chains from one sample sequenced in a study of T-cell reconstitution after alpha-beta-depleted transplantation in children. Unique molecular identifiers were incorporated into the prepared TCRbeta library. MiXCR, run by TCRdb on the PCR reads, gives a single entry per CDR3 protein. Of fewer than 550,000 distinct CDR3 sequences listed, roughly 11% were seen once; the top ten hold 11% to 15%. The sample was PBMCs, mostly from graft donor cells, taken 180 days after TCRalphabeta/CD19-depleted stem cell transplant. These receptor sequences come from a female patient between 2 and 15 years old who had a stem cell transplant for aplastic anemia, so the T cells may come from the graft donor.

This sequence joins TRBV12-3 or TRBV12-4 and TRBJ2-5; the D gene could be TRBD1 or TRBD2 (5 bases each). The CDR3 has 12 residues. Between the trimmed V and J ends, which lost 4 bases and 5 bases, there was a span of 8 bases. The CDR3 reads CASSWGIETQYF. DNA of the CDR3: TGTGCCAGCAGTTGGGGGATCGAGACCCAGTACTTC.

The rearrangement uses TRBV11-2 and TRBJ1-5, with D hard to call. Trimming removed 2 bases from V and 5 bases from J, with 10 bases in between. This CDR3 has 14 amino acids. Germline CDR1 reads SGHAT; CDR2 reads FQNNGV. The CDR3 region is CASSLKGRDQPQHF. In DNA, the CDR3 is TGTGCCAGCAGCTTAAAGGGCCGGGATCAGCCCCAGCATTTT. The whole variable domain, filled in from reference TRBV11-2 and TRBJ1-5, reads EAGVAQSPRYKIIEKRQSVAFWCNPISGHATLYWYQQILGQGPKLLIQFQNNGVVDDSQLPKDRFSAERLKGVDSTLKIQPAKLEDSAVYLCASSLKGRDQPQHFGDGTRLSIL.

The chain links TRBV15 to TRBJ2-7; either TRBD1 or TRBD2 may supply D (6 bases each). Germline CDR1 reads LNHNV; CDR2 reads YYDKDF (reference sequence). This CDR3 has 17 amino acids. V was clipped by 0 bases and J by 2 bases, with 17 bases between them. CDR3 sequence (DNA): TGTGCCACCAGCAGAGATAGGGGGGCAGGGTCGCCCTACGAGCAGTACTTC. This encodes CATSRDRGAGSPYEQYF.

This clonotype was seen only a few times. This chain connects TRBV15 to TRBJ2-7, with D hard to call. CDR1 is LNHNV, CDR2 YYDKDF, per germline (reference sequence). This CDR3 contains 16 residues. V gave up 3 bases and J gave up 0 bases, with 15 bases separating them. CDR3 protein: CATSSLVGRGSYEQYF. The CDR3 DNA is TGTGCCACCAGCAGTCTGGTTGGACGCGGCTCCTACGAGCAGTACTTC. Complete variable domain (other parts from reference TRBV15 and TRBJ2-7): DAMVIQNPRYQVTQFGKPVTLSCSQTLNHNVMYWYQQKSSQAPKLLFHYYDKDFNNEADTPDNFQSRRPNTSFCFLDIRSPGLGDTAMYLCATSSLVGRGSYEQYFGPGTRLTVT.

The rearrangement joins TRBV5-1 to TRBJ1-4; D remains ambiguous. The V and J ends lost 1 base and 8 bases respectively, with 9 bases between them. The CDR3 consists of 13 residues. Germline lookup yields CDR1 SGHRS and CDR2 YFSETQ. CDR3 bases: TGCGCCAGCAGCTTGACACCGGGGGAAAAACTGTTTTTT. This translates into CASSLTPGEKLFF.

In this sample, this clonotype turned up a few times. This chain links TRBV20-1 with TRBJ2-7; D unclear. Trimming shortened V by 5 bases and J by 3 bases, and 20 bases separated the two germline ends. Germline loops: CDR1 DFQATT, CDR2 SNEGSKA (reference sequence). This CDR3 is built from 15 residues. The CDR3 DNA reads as TGCAGTGCTCTTACCCCTCGGCAGCGACTCTACGAGCAGTACTTC. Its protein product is CSALTPRQRLYEQYF.

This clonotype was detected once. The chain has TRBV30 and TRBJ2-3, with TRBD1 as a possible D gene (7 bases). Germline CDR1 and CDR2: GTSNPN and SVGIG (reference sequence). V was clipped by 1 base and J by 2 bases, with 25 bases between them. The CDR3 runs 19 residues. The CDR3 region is CAWSGRTGLSFTHTDTQYF. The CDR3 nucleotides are TGTGCCTGGAGTGGCCGGACAGGACTATCCTTCACGCACACAGATACGCAGTATTTT.

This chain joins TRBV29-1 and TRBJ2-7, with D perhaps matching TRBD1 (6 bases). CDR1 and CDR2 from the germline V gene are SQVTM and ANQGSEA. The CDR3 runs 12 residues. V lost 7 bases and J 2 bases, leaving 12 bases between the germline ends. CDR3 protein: CSAGTTTYEQYF. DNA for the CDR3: TGCAGCGCCGGGACAACGACCTACGAGCAGTACTTC.

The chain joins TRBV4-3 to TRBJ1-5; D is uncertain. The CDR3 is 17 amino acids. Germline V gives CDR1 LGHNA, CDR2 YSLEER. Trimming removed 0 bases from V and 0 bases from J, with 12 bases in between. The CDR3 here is CASSQDRGGYSNQPQHF. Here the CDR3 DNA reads TGCGCCAGCAGCCAAGATCGAGGCGGATATAGCAATCAGCCCCAGCATTTT.

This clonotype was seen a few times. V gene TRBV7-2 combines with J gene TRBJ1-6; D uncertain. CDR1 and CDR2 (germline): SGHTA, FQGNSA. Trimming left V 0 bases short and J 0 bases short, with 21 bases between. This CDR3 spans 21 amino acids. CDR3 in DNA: TGTGCCAGCAGCTTAGCACCAACACCTCGAAACCCGGGCTCCTATAATTCACCCCTCCACTTT. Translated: CASSLAPTPRNPGSYNSPLHF.

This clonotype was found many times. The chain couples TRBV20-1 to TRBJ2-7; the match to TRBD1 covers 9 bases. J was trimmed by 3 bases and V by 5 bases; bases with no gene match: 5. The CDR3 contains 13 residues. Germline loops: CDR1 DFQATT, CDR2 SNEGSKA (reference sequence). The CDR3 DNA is TGCAGTGCTTTGGACAGGGGAAGCTACGAGCAGTACGTC. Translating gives CSALDRGSYEQYV.

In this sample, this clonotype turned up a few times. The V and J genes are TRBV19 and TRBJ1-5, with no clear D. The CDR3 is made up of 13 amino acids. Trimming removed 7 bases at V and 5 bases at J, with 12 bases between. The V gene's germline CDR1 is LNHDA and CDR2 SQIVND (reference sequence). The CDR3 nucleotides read TGTGCCAGTACCGGACGCGGGCATCAGCCCCAGCATTTT. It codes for CASTGRGHQPQHF.

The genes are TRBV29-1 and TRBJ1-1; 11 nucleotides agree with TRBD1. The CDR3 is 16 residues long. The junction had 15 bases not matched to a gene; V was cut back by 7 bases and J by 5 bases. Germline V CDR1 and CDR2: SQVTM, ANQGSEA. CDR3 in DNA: TGCAGCGCTGACCCTGGTCCGGGACAGGGGGAAACTGAAGCTTTCTTT. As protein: CSADPGPGQGETEAFF.

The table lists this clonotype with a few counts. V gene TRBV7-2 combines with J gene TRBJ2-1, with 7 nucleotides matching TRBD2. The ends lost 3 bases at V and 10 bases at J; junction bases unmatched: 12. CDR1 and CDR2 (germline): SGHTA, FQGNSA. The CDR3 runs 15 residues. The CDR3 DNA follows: TGTGCCAGCAGCTTGACCGGGGGGTCCCCGTTAGAGCAGTTCTTC. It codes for CASSLTGGSPLEQFF.

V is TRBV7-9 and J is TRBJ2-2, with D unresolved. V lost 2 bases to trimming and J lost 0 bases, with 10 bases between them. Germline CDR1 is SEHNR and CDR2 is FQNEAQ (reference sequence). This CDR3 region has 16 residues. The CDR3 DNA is TGTGCCAGCAGCTTACCCGACCCGGCGAACACCGGGGAGCTGTTTTTT. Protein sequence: CASSLPDPANTGELFF.

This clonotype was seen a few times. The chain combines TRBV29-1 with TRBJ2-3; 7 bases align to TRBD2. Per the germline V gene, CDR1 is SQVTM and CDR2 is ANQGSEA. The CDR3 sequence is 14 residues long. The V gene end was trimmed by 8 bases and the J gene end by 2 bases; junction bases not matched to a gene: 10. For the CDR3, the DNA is TGCAGCTCGGGAGGACACGAGAACACAGATACGCAGTATTTT. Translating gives CSSGGHENTDTQYF.

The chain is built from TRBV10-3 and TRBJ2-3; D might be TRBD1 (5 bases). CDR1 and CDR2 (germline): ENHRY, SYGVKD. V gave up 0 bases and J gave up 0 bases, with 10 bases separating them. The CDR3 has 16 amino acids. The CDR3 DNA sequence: TGTGCCATCAGTGAGTCAGAAGGGGTCAGCACAGATACGCAGTATTTT. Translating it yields CAISESEGVSTDTQYF.

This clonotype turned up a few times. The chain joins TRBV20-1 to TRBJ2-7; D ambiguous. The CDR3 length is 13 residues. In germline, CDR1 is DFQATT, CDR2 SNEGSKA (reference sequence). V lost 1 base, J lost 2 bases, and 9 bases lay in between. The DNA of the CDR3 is TGCAGTGCTAGAGGCGACGGTGCCTACGAGCAGTACGTC. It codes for CSARGDGAYEQYV.

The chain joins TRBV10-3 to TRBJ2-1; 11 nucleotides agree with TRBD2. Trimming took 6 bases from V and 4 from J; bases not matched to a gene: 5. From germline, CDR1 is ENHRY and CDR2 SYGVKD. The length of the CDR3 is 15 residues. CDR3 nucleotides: TGTGCCATCAGCGCCCTAGCGGGGGGATACAATGAGCAGTTCTTC. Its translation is CAISALAGGYNEQFF.

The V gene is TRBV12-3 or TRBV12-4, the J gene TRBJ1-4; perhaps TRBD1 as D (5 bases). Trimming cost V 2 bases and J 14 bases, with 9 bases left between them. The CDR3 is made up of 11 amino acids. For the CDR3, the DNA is TGTGCCAGCAGTTTACAGGGACCGCTGTTTTTT. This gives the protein CASSLQGPLFF.

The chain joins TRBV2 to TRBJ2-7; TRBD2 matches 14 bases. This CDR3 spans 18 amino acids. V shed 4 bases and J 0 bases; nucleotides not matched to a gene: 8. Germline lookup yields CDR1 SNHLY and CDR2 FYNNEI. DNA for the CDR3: TGTGCCAGCAGTGTGGGGAGACTAGCGGGAGGGGGCTCCTACGAGCAGTACTTC. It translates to CASSVGRLAGGGSYEQYF.

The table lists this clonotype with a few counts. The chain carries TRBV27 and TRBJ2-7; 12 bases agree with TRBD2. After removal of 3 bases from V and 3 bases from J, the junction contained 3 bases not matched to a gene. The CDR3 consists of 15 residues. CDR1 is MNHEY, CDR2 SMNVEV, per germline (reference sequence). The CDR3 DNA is TGTGCCAGCAGTTTTCTAGCGGGAGGGCGCTACGAGCAGTACTTC. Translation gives CASSFLAGGRYEQYF.

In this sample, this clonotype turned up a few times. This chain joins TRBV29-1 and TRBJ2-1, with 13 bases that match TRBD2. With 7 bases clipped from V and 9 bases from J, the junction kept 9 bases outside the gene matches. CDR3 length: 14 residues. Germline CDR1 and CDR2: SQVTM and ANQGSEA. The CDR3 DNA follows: TGCAGCGCCCCCACTAGCGGGAGGGCCTCTGAGCAGTTCTTC. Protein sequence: CSAPTSGRASEQFF.

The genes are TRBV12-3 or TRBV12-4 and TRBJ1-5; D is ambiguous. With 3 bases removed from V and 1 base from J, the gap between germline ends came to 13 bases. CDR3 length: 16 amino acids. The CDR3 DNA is TGTGCCAGCAGTTTCTGGCGACCCGGGAGCAATCAGCCCCAGCATTTT. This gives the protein CASSFWRPGSNQPQHF.

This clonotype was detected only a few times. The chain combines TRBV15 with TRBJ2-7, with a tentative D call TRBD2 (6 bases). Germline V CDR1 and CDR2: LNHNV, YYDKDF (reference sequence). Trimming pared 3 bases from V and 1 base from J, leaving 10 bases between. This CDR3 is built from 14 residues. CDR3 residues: CATSREGLSYEQYF. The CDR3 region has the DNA TGTGCCACCAGCAGGGAGGGACTTTCCTACGAGCAGTACTTC.

The CDR3: CASSSTGTALGGPQHF. CDR3 coding DNA: TGTGCCAGCAGTTCCACCGGGACAGCCCTTGGTGGGCCCCAGCATTTT. The chain joins TRBV27 to TRBJ1-5; 7 bases are shared with TRBD1. V lost 4 bases, J lost 9 bases, and 15 bases stayed unmatched. This CDR3 spans 16 amino acids. Looked up from germline, CDR1 is MNHEY and CDR2 is SMNVEV (reference sequence).

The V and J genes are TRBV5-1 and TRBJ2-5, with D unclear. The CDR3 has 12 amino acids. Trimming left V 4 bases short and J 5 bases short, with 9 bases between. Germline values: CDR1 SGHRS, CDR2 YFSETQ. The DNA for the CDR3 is TGCGCCAGCAGCAACTTGGGGGAGACCCAGTACTTC. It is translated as CASSNLGETQYF.

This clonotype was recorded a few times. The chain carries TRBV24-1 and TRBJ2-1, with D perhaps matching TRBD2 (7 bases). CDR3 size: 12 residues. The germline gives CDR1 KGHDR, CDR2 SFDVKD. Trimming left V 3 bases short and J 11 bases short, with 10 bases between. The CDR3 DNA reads TGTGCCACCAGTGATGAGGGGGGGAAGCAGTTCTTC. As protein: CATSDEGGKQFF.

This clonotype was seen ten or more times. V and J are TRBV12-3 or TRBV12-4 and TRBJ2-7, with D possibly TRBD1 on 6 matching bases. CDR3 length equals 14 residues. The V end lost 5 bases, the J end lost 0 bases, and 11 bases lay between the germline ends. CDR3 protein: CASSPTGSSYEQYV. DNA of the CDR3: TGTGCCAGCAGTCCAACAGGGAGCTCCTACGAGCAGTACGTC.

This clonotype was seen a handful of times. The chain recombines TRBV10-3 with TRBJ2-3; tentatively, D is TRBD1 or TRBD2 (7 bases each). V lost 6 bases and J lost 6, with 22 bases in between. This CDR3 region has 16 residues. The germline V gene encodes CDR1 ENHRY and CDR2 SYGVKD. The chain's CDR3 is CAISLNRGGIFDTQYF. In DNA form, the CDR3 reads TGTGCCATCAGCCTGAACAGGGGAGGGATCTTCGATACGCAGTATTTT.